The present TCR beta chain was sequenced within a study of T cells in Graves' hyperthyroidism and ophthalmopathy. Regions amplified from RNA transcripts were the TCR beta CDR3 regions. The HTBI set primed first-round TCR CDR3 RT-PCR. Each CDR3 protein gets one entry after TCRdb re-called the multiplex PCR reads with MiXCR. The table shows fewer than 900,000 distinct CDR3 sequences, with over 15% occurring only once. The CDR3 loop spans 14 amino acids. Germline assignment: CDR1 DFQATT and CDR2 SNEGSKA (reference sequence). Trimming removed 3 bases from V and 3 bases from J, with 13 bases in between. A few counts support this clonotype. Its antigen is not identified. Findings of the study overall: Ophthalmopathy stood apart from stable hyperthyroidism in a 13 V-J model.

Patients showing uncontrolled infection, other autoimmune disease, pregnancy or lactation were ineligible. This clonotype was sampled from a woman aged 45-60 years with Graves' hyperthyroidism that later progressed to Graves' ophthalmopathy. The sample was blood. V usage is TRBV20-1 and J usage is TRBJ2-3; D uncertain. CDR3 nucleotides: TGCAGTGCTAGTTCCGGGTTTGGGACAGATACGCAGTATTTT. Translating gives CSASSGFGTDTQYF.